A selection of T cell receptor beta chains follows, all from one sample in a study of blood T cells in healthy people across ages. TCRdb ran MiXCR on the 5' RACE reads and lists one entry per CDR3 protein. Of 1.5 million to 2 million distinct CDR3 sequences in the sample, about 30% are singletons; the top ten hold 7.7%. Input material: blood. The receptors shown here come from a woman aged 25 to 39 in good health. Both conserved end residues are part of each CDR3. The order of the fields is J gene, D gene, clone size, V gene, CDR3 protein, CDR3 DNA. The D gene is left open where the match is weak. The listing skips clone size in some rows; elsewhere it reads once, few, many or a size class.

j_gene: TRBJ1-5; d_gene: NA; abundance: NA; v_gene: TRBV6-6; CDR3aa: CASSYGTSNQPQHF; CDR3nt: TGTGCCAGCAGTTACGGGACATCAAATCAGCCCCAGCATTTT
j_gene: TRBJ2-3; d_gene: NA; abundance: NA; v_gene: TRBV6-2/TRBV6-3; CDR3aa: CASSPPTTFLYF; CDR3nt: TGTGCCAGCAGTCCCCCTACGACTTTTCTGTATTTT
j_gene: TRBJ1-2; d_gene: NA; abundance: few; v_gene: TRBV12-3/TRBV12-4; CDR3aa: CASLRDGGGYTF; CDR3nt: TGTGCCAGCCTCCGGGACGGGGGTGGCTACACCTTC
j_gene: TRBJ2-1; d_gene: NA; abundance: few; v_gene: TRBV20-1; CDR3aa: CSARDGTHNEQFF; CDR3nt: TGCAGTGCTAGAGACGGGACCCACAATGAGCAGTTCTTC
j_gene: TRBJ2-1; d_gene: TRBD2; abundance: few; v_gene: TRBV24-1; CDR3aa: CATSNGRSYNEQFF; CDR3nt: TGTGCCACCAGTAACGGGAGGTCCTACAATGAGCAGTTCTTC
j_gene: TRBJ2-7; d_gene: TRBD1; abundance: few; v_gene: TRBV10-3; CDR3aa: CAISDTSGKGQGSYEQYF; CDR3nt: TGTGCCATCAGTGATACCTCCGGCAAGGGACAGGGGTCCTACGAGCAGTACTTC
j_gene: TRBJ1-2; d_gene: TRBD1; abundance: NA; v_gene: TRBV4-2; CDR3aa: CANSPSRQGNYGYTF; CDR3nt: TGTGCCAACAGCCCTAGCCGACAGGGGAACTATGGCTACACCTTC
j_gene: TRBJ2-3; d_gene: NA; abundance: few; v_gene: TRBV20-1; CDR3aa: CSARTGEADTQYF; CDR3nt: TGCAGTGCTAGAACGGGGGAAGCAGATACGCAGTATTTT
j_gene: TRBJ1-1; d_gene: NA; abundance: many; v_gene: TRBV3-1; CDR3aa: CASSQVSNTEAFF; CDR3nt: TGTGCCAGCAGCCAAGTCTCGAACACTGAAGCTTTCTTT
j_gene: TRBJ2-1; d_gene: NA; abundance: NA; v_gene: TRBV27; CDR3aa: CASSHQGGEQFF; CDR3nt: TGTGCCAGCAGTCATCAGGGAGGTGAGCAGTTCTTC
j_gene: TRBJ2-1; d_gene: TRBD2; abundance: NA; v_gene: TRBV27; CDR3aa: CASTPGLAGSGLSYNEQFF; CDR3nt: TGTGCCAGCACCCCGGGACTAGCGGGTTCCGGCCTCTCCTACAATGAGCAGTTCTTC
j_gene: TRBJ2-1; d_gene: TRBD2; abundance: NA; v_gene: TRBV5-5; CDR3aa: CASSWGTSVNNEQFF; CDR3nt: TGTGCCAGCAGCTGGGGGACTAGCGTCAACAATGAGCAGTTCTTC
j_gene: TRBJ2-3; d_gene: NA; abundance: once; v_gene: TRBV5-1; CDR3aa: CASSVGPQGPTDTQDF; CDR3nt: TGCGCCAGCAGCGTGGGCCCCCAGGGTCCAACGGATACGCAGGATTTT
j_gene: TRBJ2-3; d_gene: NA; abundance: NA; v_gene: TRBV20-1; CDR3aa: CSARDMGLLDTQYF; CDR3nt: TGCAGTGCTAGAGATATGGGTCTCTTAGATACGCAGTATTTT
j_gene: TRBJ1-1; d_gene: NA; abundance: few; v_gene: TRBV12-3/TRBV12-4; CDR3aa: CASSTPSTMNTEAFF; CDR3nt: TGTGCCAGCAGCACCCCCAGCACCATGAACACTGAAGCTTTCTTT
j_gene: TRBJ2-3; d_gene: TRBD2; abundance: NA; v_gene: TRBV20-1; CDR3aa: CSARGPPGTSGRDTQYF; CDR3nt: TGCAGTGCTAGAGGTCCGCCGGGGACTAGCGGGAGAGATACGCAGTATTTT
j_gene: TRBJ1-5; d_gene: NA; abundance: NA; v_gene: TRBV2; CDR3aa: CASSEQVMSNQPQHF; CDR3nt: TGTGCCAGCAGTGAACAGGTGATGAGCAATCAGCCCCAGCATTTT
j_gene: TRBJ2-1; d_gene: NA; abundance: few; v_gene: TRBV7-9; CDR3aa: CASTKPGSRTYNEQFF; CDR3nt: TGTGCCAGCACAAAACCGGGGAGTAGAACCTACAATGAGCAGTTCTTC
j_gene: TRBJ2-1; d_gene: TRBD1; abundance: NA; v_gene: TRBV10-3; CDR3aa: CAISERQGANNEQFF; CDR3nt: TGTGCCATCAGTGAGCGACAGGGGGCCAACAATGAGCAGTTCTTC
j_gene: TRBJ2-2; d_gene: NA; abundance: once; v_gene: TRBV7-6; CDR3aa: CASSLTCGGVNGELFF; CDR3nt: TGTGCCAGCAGCTTGACATGTGGCGGGGTGAACGGGGAGCTGTTTTTT
j_gene: TRBJ2-1; d_gene: TRBD1; abundance: many; v_gene: TRBV29-1; CDR3aa: CSLGQGTDEQFF; CDR3nt: TGCAGTTTAGGACAGGGTACGGATGAGCAGTTCTTC
j_gene: TRBJ2-1; d_gene: NA; abundance: many; v_gene: TRBV6-2/TRBV6-3; CDR3aa: CASSYPIAAYNEQFF; CDR3nt: TGTGCCAGCAGTTACCCCATAGCGGCCTACAATGAGCAGTTCTTC
j_gene: TRBJ1-5; d_gene: NA; abundance: once; v_gene: TRBV3-1; CDR3aa: CASSSGPPGATGNQPQHF; CDR3nt: TGTGCCAGCAGTTCCGGGCCTCCCGGTGCGACGGGCAATCAGCCCCAGCATTTT
j_gene: TRBJ2-7; d_gene: TRBD2; abundance: many; v_gene: TRBV20-1; CDR3aa: CSARVPSGGRTVSSYEQYF; CDR3nt: TGCAGTGCTAGAGTCCCAAGCGGGGGCCGAACCGTTAGCTCCTACGAGCAGTACTTC
j_gene: TRBJ2-3; d_gene: NA; abundance: few; v_gene: TRBV20-1; CDR3aa: CSADGTQQRGTQYF; CDR3nt: TGCAGTGCCGACGGGACTCAGCAGCGCGGTACGCAGTATTTT
j_gene: TRBJ2-2; d_gene: NA; abundance: NA; v_gene: TRBV5-1; CDR3aa: CASMGGGNTGELFF; CDR3nt: TGCGCCAGCATGGGAGGAGGGAACACCGGGGAGCTGTTTTTT